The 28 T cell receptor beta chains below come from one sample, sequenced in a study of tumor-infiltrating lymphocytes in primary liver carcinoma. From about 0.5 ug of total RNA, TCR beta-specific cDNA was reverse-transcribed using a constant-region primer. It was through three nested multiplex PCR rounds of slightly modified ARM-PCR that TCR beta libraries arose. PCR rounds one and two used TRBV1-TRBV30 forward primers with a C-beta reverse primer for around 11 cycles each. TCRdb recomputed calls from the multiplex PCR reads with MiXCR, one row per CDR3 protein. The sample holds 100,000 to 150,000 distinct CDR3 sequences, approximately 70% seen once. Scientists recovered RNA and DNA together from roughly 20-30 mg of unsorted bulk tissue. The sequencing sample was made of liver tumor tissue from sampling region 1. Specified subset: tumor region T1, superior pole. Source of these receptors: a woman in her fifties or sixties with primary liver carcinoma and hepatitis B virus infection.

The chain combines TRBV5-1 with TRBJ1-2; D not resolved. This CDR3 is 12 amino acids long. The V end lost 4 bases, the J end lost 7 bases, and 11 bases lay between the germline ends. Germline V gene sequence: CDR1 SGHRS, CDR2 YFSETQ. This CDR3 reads CASSGSRGGYTF. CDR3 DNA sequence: TGCGCCAGCAGCGGGTCAAGAGGTGGCTACACCTTC.

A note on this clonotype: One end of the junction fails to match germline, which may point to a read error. The CDR3 is CASNLAGQGVNYGYAF. CDR3 DNA: TGTGCCAGCAACTTAGCGGGACAGGGGGTTAACTATGGCTACGCCTTC. The genes are TRBV7-8 and TRBJ1-2, with 11 bases aligning to TRBD1. CDR1 and CDR2 from the germline V gene are SGHVS and FQNEAQ. The CDR3 sequence is 16 residues long. Complete variable domain (other parts from reference TRBV7-8 and TRBJ1-2): GAGVSQSPRYKVAKRGQDVALRCDPISGHVSLFWYQQALGQGPEFLTYFQNEAQLDKSGLPSDRFFAERPEGSVSTLKIQRTQQEDSAVYLCASNLAGQGVNYGYAFGSGTRLTVV.

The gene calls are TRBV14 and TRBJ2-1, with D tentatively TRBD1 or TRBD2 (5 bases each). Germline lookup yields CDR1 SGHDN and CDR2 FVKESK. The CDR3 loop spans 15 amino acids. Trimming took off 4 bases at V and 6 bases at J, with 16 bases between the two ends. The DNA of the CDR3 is TGTGCCAGCAGCCCCCCCGGGACCTACTTCAATGAGCAGTTCTTC. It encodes CASSPPGTYFNEQFF.

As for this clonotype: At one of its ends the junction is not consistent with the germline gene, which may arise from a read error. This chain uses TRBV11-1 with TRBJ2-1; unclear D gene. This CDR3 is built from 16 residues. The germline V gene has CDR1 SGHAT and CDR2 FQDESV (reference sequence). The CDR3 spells CASSFRDGTLYSEQFF. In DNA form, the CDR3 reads TGTGCCAGCAGCTTTCGAGACGGAACCTTATACAGTGAGCAGTTCTTC.

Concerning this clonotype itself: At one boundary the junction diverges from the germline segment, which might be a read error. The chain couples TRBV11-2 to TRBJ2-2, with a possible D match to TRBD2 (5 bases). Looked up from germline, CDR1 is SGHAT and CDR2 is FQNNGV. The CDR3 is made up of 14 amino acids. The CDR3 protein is CVSSTTEGTGELFF. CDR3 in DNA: TGTGTCAGCAGCACAACAGAGGGCACCGGGGAGCTGTTTTTT.

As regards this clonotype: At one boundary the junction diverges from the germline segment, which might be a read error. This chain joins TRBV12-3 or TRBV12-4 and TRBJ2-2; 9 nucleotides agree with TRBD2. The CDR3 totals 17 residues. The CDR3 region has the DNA TGTGCCAGCACCGCGGGAGGGCCAATTACCCACACCGGGGATCTGTTTTTT. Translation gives CASTAGGPITHTGDLFF.

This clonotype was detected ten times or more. CDR3 sequence reads: CASSLVVGRGTYEQYF. CDR3 nucleotides: TGTGCCAGCAGCTTAGTCGTCGGCCGTGGGACGTACGAGCAGTACTTC. The chain carries TRBV7-8 and TRBJ2-7, with D tentatively TRBD1 or TRBD2 (5 bases each). Looked up from germline, CDR1 is SGHVS and CDR2 is FQNEAQ. This CDR3 contains 16 residues. V dropped 1 base and J dropped 4 bases, with 17 bases sitting between them.

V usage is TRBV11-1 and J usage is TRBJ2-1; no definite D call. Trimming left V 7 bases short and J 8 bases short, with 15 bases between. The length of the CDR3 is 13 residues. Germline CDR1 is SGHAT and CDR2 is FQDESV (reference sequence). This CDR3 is CASIFGRYDEQFF. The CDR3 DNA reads TGTGCCAGCATCTTCGGCAGGTACGATGAGCAGTTCTTC.

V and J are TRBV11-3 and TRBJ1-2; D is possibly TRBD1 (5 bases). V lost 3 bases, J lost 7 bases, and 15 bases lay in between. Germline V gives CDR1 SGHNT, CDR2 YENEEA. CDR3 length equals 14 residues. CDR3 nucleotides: TGTGCCAGCAGCTTCACGACAGAGGGCATTGGCTACACCTTC. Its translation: CASSFTTEGIGYTF.

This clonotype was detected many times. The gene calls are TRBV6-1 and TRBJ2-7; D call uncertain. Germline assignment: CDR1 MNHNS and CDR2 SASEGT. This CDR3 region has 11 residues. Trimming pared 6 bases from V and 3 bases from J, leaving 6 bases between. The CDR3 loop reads CASREIYEQYF. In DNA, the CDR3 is TGTGCCAGCAGGGAGATCTACGAGCAGTACTTC.

The CDR3 DNA is TGTGCCAGCAGCTTAAGGCCAGTGGAACAAAAGACCCAGTACTTC. Translating it yields CASSLRPVEQKTQYF. V is TRBV11-2 and J is TRBJ2-5; D unclear. Germline CDR1 and CDR2: SGHAT and FQNNGV. V was clipped by 2 bases and J by 6 bases, with 16 bases between them. This CDR3 region has 15 residues.

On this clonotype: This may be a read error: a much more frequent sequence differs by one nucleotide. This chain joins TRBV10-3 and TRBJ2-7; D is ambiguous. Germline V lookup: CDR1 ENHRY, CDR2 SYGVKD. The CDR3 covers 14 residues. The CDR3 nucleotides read TGTGCCATCAGCACCGTTCCCAGTTCCTACGAGCACTACTTC. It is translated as CAISTVPSSYEHYF.

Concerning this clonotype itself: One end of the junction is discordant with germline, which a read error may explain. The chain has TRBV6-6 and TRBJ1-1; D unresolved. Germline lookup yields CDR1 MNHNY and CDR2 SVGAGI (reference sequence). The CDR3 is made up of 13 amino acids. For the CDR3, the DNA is TGTGTCAGCAGCATGGCAGGAAACACTGAAGCTTTCTTT. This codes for CVSSMAGNTEAFF.

For the CDR3, the DNA is TGTGCCAGCAGCTCTCAGGGTTCGGCCACCCAAGAGACCCAGTACTTC. Translated: CASSSQGSATQETQYF. The gene calls are TRBV7-9 and TRBJ2-5; D is perhaps TRBD1 (5 bases). From germline, CDR1 is SEHNR and CDR2 FQNEAQ (reference sequence). The V and J ends lost 4 bases and 1 base respectively, with 16 bases between them. The CDR3 covers 16 residues.

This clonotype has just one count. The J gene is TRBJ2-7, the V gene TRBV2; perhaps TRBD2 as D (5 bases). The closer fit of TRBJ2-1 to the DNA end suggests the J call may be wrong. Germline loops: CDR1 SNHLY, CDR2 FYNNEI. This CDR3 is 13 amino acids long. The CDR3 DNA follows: TGTGCCAGCAGTGGGACTCTAGAAGGTGGGCAGTTCTTC. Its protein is CASSGTLEGGQFF.

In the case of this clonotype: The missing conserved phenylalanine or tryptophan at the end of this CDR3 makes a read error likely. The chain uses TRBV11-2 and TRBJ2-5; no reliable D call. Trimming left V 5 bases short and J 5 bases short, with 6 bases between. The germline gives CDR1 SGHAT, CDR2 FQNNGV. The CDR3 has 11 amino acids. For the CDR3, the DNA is TGTGCCAGCAGCCCCGGGGAGACCCAGTACCTC. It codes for CASSPGETQYL.

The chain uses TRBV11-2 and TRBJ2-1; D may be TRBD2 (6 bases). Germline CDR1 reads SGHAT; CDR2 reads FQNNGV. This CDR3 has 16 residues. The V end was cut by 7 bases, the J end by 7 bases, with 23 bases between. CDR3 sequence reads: CASNPTAGLAGNEQFF. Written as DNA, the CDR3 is TGTGCCAGCAACCCTACCGCGGGACTGGCCGGGAATGAGCAGTTCTTC.

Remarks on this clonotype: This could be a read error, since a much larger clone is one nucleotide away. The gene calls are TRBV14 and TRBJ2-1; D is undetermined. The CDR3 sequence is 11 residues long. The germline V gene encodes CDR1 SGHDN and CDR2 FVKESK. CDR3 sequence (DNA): TGTACCAGCAGCCAAGGCTTTGAGCAGTTCTTC. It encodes CTSSQGFEQFF.

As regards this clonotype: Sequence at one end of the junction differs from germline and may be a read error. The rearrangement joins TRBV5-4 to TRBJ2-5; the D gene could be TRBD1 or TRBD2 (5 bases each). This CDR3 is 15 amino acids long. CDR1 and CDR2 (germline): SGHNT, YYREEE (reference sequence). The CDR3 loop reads CVSSLKTGHQETQYF. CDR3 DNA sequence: TGTGTCAGCAGCTTGAAGACGGGACACCAAGAGACCCAGTACTTC.

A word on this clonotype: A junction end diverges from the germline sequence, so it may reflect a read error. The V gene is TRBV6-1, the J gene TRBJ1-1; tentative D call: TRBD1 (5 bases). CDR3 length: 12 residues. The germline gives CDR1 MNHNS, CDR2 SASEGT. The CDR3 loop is CASGEVGTLLNF. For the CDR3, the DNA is TGTGCCAGCGGTGAAGTTGGGACGTTGCTCAACTTT.

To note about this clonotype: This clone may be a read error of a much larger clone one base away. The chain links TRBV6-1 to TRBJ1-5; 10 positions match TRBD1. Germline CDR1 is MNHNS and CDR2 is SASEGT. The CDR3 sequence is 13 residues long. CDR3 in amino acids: CGSRQGAHQPQHF. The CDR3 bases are TGTGGCAGCAGACAGGGGGCCCATCAGCCCCAGCATTTT.

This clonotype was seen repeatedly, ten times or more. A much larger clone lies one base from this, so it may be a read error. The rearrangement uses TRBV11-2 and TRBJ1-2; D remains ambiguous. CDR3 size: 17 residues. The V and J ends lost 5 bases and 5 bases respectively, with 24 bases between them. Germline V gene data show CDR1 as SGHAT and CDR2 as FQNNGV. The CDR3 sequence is CASSPVRGAGGGYGYTF. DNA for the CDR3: TGTGCCAGCAGCCCAGTTCGAGGTGCGGGAGGAGGGTATGGCTACACCTTC.

CDR3 sequence reads: CASSPARVSQEQFF. In DNA, the CDR3 is TGTGCCAGCAGTCCCGCGCGGGTGTCCCAAGAGCAGTTCTTC. The V gene is TRBV11-2, the J gene TRBJ2-1, with a tentative D call TRBD2 (5 bases). The germline CDR1 and CDR2 sequences are SGHAT and FQNNGV. The CDR3 spans 14 residues. The V gene lost 6 bases and the J gene lost 10 bases, with 19 bases spanning the gap.

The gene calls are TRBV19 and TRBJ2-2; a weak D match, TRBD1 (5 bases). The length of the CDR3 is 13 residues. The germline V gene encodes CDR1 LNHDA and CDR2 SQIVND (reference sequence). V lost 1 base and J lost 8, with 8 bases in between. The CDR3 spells CASSIGQGGELFF. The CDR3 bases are TGTGCCAGTAGTATAGGGCAGGGAGGGGAGCTGTTTTTT.

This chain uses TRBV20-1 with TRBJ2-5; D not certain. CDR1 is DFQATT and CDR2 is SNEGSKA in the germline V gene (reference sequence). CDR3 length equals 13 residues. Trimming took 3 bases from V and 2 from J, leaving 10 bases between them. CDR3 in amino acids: CSASPLGQETQYF. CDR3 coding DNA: TGCAGTGCTAGTCCTTTGGGGCAAGAGACCCAGTACTTC.

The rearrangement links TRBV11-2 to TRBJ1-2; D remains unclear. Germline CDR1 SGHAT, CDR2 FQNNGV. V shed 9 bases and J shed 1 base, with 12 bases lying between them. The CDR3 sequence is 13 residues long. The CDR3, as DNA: TGTGCCAGTAGGCCGACCCATAACTATGGCTACACCTTC. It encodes CASRPTHNYGYTF.

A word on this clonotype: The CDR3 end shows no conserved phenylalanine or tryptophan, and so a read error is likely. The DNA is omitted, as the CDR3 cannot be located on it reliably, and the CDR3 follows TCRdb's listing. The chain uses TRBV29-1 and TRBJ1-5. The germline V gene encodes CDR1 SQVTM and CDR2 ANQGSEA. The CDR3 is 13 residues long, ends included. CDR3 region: CSVECASRQPQHS.

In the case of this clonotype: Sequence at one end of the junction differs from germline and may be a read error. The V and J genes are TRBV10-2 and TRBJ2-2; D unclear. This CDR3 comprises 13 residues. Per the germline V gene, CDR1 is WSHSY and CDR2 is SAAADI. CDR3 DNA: TGCGCCAGCAGTGACCGTACCACCAGTGAGCTGTTCTTT. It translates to CASSDRTTSELFF.